The next 2 T cell receptor beta chains were all read from a single sample in a study of blood T cells in healthy people across ages. It was with a sample-barcoded 5' primer and a J-beta primer mix that a second PCR of roughly 6 to 12 cycles was run. TCRdb analysed the 5' RACE reads with MiXCR anew, one entry per CDR3 protein. The table records hundreds of thousands of distinct CDR3 sequences, 52% of them present only once. The sequenced sample was blood. These receptor sequences come from a woman at least 80 years old in good health.

The rearrangement uses TRBV12-3 or TRBV12-4 and TRBJ1-5; D is unresolved. The CDR3 length is 13 residues. Deletions cut 1 base from V and 5 bases from J, with 6 bases between. The DNA for the CDR3 is TGTGCCAGCAGTTTAGGGAGTTATCAGCCCCAGCATTTT. This codes for CASSLGSYQPQHF.

This clonotype has at least ten counts. The gene calls are TRBV12-3 or TRBV12-4 and TRBJ1-6, with a tentative D call TRBD1 (5 bases). Trimming shortened V by 6 bases and J by 2 bases, and 17 bases separated the two germline ends. The length of the CDR3 is 17 residues. CDR3 region: CASSLLGLNAYNSPLHF. Written as DNA, the CDR3 is TGTGCCAGCAGCCTCCTGGGACTGAATGCCTATAATTCACCCCTCCACTTT.